A selection of T cell receptor beta chains follows, all from one sample in a study of cytomegalovirus exposure and HLA in healthy donors. Here immunoSEQ multiplex PCR was the method, and the copy in TCRdb shows in-frame clones only, minus some. This sample carries fewer than 300,000 clones, roughly 90% of them seen once, and the ten largest clones take 0.92%. The sequenced sample consisted of PBMCs. Receptor source: a woman aged 18 to 35 in good health and CMV-seronegative. CDR3s include the opening cysteine and the closing phenylalanine or tryptophan. D genes are given only for firm matches. The listing skips clone size in some rows; elsewhere it reads once, few, many or a size class.

d_call	v_call	clone_size	j_call	cdr3_nt	cdr3_aa
NA	TRBV5-1	NA	TRBJ2-5	TGCGCCAGCAGCTTGGCGGGATCGCTAGAGACCCAGTACTTC	CASSLAGSLETQYF
TRBD2	TRBV2	NA	TRBJ2-1	TGTGCCAGCAGTCTTCTAGCGGGAGTGGATGAGCAGTTCTTC	CASSLLAGVDEQFF
NA	TRBV4-1	NA	TRBJ2-3	TGCGCCAGCAGCCAAGACCCAGGGGATACGCAGTATTTT	CASSQDPGDTQYF
TRBD1	TRBV27	NA	TRBJ2-7	TGTGCCAGCAGTTCCCTCTCGGACAGGAGGTCCTACGAGCAGTACTTC	CASSSLSDRRSYEQYF
TRBD1	TRBV4-3	NA	TRBJ1-2	TGCGCCAGCAGCCAAGATCGGGACAGCTATGGCTACACCTTC	CASSQDRDSYGYTF
NA	TRBV28	NA	TRBJ2-6	TGTGCCAGCAGTTTAACCAGGTCCACTGGGGCCAACGTCCTGACTTTC	CASSLTRSTGANVLTF
NA	TRBV30	NA	TRBJ2-7	TGTGCCTGGAGTGTGGGGCAGGGAAGGACCTACGAGCAGTACTTC	CAWSVGQGRTYEQYF
TRBD1	TRBV6-1	NA	TRBJ2-7	TGTGCCAGTACATGGACAGGGTTTAGTAGCGAGCAGTACTTC	CASTWTGFSSEQYF
NA	TRBV19	few	TRBJ1-1	TGTGCCAGTAGTATCTTTAACACTGAAGCTTTCTTT	CASSIFNTEAFF
NA	TRBV15	NA	TRBJ2-4	TGTGCCACCGCCCCCCGATTAGGGCTAGCCTCCAAAAACATTCAGTACTTC	CATAPRLGLASKNIQYF
TRBD2	TRBV28	NA	TRBJ2-7	TGTGCCAGCAGCGGGGGGTCAGCTATCTCCTACGAGCAGTACTTC	CASSGGSAISYEQYF
TRBD1	TRBV28	once	TRBJ2-7	TGTGCCAGCAGCCCCTCATACAGGGGATCCTACGAGCAGTACTTC	CASSPSYRGSYEQYF
NA	TRBV5-4	once	TRBJ1-2	TGTGCCAGCAGCTTGTTTACAGGGAGTAGGTATGGCTACACCTTC	CASSLFTGSRYGYTF
NA	TRBV5-4	NA	TRBJ1-2	TGTGCCAGCAGCTTGGATACAGTCATTGGCTACACCTTC	CASSLDTVIGYTF
TRBD1	TRBV29-1	NA	TRBJ1-1	TGCAGCGTTTTGGGCGGGGACAGGAAATTTGAAGCTTTCTTT	CSVLGGDRKFEAFF
TRBD2	TRBV10-3	NA	TRBJ2-2	TGTGCCATCAGTGTGGAGGGACTAGCGGAGACCGGGGAGCTGTTTTTT	CAISVEGLAETGELFF